This note documents a single T cell receptor beta chain sequence. Its specificity is not known. The record originates from a study of OX40 agonist ivuxolimab in advanced cancers. About the research overall: Three individuals attained partial responses, comprising one hepatocellular carcinoma case and two cutaneous melanoma cases.

Whole-study results and caveats: At 0.1 to 3.0 mg/kg and by week 6, clonal expansion occurred in CD4+ and CD8+ blood T cells.

Germline V gene lookup returns CDR1 MGHRA and CDR2 YSYEKL. The CDR3 covers 13 residues. Trimming removed 0 bases at V and 10 bases at J, with 12 bases between. If patients had autoimmune disease history or systemic immunosuppression, they were excluded. Here immunoSEQ multiplex PCR was the method, and the copy in TCRdb shows in-frame clones only, minus some. The repertoire has over 65,000 clones, roughly 93% of them found once; the top ten carry approximately 0.32%. This chain links TRBV4-1 with TRBJ1-1, with D possibly TRBD1 on 5 matching bases. The source of this sequence is an adult with an advanced solid tumor such as melanoma, head and neck, liver or kidney cancer. The sample consisted of CD4+ or CD8+ T cells sorted from blood, taken in a trial of the OX40 agonist ivuxolimab. The CDR3 DNA reads as TGCGCCAGCAGCCAAGATCGGCAGGGCGCAGCTTTCTTT. Translating gives CASSQDRQGAAFF.